This T cell receptor beta chain was profiled in a study of T cells in narcolepsy. Across the study: Donors had narcolepsy type 1 or type 2, or were healthy controls.

With respect to this clone: The antigen is unknown.

V shed 4 bases and J shed 0 bases, with 10 bases lying between them. CDR3 length: 14 amino acids. Looked up from germline, CDR1 is SGHDT and CDR2 is YYEEEE. Sequenced by immunoSEQ multiplex PCR; TCRdb stores in-frame clones only, minus some. The sample lists 25,000 to 30,000 clones, around 74% occurring once. Study-wide results and caveats: Reportedly, autoreactive clonotypes were serially detected in patients' blood but not controls'. No autoreactive T cell clone sequences appeared in some memory CD4+ repertoires.

This sequence originates from a human donor in good health. The sequenced material came from memory (CD45RA-) CD4+ T cells from blood. The chain uses TRBV5-6 and TRBJ2-5; D call uncertain. CDR3 sequence (DNA): TGTGCCAGCAGCGAAGGGCGGAACCAAGAGACCCAGTACTTC. It encodes CASSEGRNQETQYF. The full variable domain, in which reference TRBV5-6 and TRBJ2-5 provide the parts outside the CDR3, is DAGVTQSPTHLIKTRGQQVTLRCSPKSGHDTVSWYQQALGQGPQFIFQYYEEEERQRGNFPDRFSGHQFPNYSSELNVNALLLGDSALYLCASSEGRNQETQYFGPGTRLLVL.